The following is a T cell receptor (beta chain) sequence with its context. Antigen unknown. A much larger clone differs from this one at a single base, so this may be a read error. Unsorted bulk tissue (20-30 mg) underwent RNA and DNA co-extraction. This record belongs to a study of tumor-infiltrating lymphocytes in primary liver carcinoma. Overall study: Tumors were stage T1-T3 N0M0, roughly 4 to 11 cm across.

The CDR3 runs to 15 residues. Germline V gene data show CDR1 as MNHNS and CDR2 as SASEGT. TCR beta cDNA was reverse-transcribed from approximately 0.45 ug of total RNA. The reaction used a constant-region primer and ProtoScript II reverse transcriptase. Libraries covering TCR beta were generated through three nested multiplex PCR rounds (using a slightly modified ARM-PCR). For approximately 10 cycles apiece, the opening two PCR rounds ran with TRBV1-TRBV30 forward primers and a C-beta reverse primer. MiXCR, applied by TCRdb to the multiplex PCR reads, yields one record per CDR3 protein. The table includes 120,000 or so distinct CDR3 sequences, approximately 70% detected once. Study-wide results and caveats: Blood trailed tumors significantly in top-250-clone fraction (p = 0.039).

The chain is built from TRBV6-1 and TRBJ2-3; D unclear. Sequenced material: liver tumor tissue from sampling region 1. Subset described: tumor region T1, superior pole. This receptor was identified in a woman aged 60-70 years with primary liver carcinoma and hepatitis B virus infection. The CDR3, as DNA: TGTACCAGCAGCCCTCGAGGAATTGGTGCAGATACGCAGTATTTT. Translation: CTSSPRGIGADTQYF.